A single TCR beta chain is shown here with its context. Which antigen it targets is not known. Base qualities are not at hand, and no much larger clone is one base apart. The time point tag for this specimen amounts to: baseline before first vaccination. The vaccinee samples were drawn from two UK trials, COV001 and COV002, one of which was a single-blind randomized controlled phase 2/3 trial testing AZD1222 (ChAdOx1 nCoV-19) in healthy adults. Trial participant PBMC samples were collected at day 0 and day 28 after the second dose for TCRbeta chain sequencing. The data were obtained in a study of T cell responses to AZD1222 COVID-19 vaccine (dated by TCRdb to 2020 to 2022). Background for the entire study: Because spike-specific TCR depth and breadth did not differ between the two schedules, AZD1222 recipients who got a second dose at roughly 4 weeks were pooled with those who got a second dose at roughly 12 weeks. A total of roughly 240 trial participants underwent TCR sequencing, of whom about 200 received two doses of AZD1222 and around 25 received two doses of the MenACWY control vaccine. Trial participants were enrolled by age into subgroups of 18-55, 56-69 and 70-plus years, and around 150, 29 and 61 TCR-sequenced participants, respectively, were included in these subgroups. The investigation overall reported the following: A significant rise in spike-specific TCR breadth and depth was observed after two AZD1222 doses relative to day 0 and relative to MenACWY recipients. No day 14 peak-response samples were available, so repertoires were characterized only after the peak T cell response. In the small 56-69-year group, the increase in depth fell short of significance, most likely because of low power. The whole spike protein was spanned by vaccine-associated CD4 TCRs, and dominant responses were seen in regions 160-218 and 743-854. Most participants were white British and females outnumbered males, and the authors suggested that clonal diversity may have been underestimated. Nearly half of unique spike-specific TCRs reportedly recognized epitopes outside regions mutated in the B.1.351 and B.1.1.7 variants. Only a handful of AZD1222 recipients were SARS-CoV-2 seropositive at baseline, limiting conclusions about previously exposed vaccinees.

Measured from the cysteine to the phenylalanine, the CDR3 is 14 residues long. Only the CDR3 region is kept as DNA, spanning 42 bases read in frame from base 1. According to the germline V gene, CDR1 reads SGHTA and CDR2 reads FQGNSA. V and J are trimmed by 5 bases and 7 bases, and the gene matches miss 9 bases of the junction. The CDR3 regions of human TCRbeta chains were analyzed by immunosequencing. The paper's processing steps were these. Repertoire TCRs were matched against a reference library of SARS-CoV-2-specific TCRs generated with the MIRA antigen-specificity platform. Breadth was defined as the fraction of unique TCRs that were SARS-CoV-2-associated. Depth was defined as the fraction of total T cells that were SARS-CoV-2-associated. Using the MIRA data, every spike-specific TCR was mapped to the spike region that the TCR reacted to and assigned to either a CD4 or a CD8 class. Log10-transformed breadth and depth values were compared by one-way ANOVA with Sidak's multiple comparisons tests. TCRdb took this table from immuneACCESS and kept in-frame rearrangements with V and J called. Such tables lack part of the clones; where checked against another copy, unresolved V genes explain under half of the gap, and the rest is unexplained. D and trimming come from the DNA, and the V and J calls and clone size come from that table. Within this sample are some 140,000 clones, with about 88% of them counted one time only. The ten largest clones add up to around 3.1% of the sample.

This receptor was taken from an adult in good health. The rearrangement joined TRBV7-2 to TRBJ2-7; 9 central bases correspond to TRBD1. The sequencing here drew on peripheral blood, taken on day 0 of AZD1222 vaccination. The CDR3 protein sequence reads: CASSRTGAAAEQYF. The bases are TGTGCCAGCAGCCGGACAGGGGCCGCAGCTGAGCAGTACTTC.